A selection of T cell receptor beta chains follows, all from one sample in a study of blood T cell repertoires in COVID-19. The repertoire was sequenced with immunoSEQ multiplex PCR; TCRdb's copy has only in-frame clones and lacks some. Here the sample spans 110,000 to 150,000 clones, 82% being singletons. The sample was peripheral blood. Source of these receptors: a woman aged 80 or over with acute or convalescent COVID-19. Each CDR3 is given with its conserved first and last residue. The D gene is left open where the match is weak. Not every row has a clone size; where given, it reads once, few, many or a size class.

size,J,V,D,CDR3,DNA
.,TRBJ2-2,TRBV3-1/TRBV3-2,TRBD2,CASSQGPILAGVNTGELFF,TGTGCCAGCAGCCAAGGGCCGATCTTAGCGGGGGTGAACACCGGGGAGCTGTTTTTT
.,TRBJ1-2,TRBV28,TRBD1,CASSPVGQGVYYGYTF,TGTGCCAGCAGTCCCGTCGGACAGGGGGTGTACTATGGCTACACCTTC
.,TRBJ1-2,TRBV19,TRBD1,CASSIEGTGGSYTF,TGTGCCAGTAGTATAGAGGGCACAGGGGGAAGCTACACCTTC
.,TRBJ2-2,TRBV7-9,TRBD1,CASSLGRQGANTGELFF,TGTGCCAGCAGCTTAGGTCGACAGGGCGCGAACACCGGGGAGCTGTTTTTT
.,TRBJ2-1,TRBV14,.,CASSPYLVSSNEQFF,TGTGCCAGCAGCCCCTACTTGGTTTCGTCCAATGAGCAGTTCTTC
few,TRBJ2-5,TRBV19,TRBD2,CASRPAGGGETQYF,TGTGCCAGTAGGCCAGCGGGGGGTGGGGAGACCCAGTACTTC
.,TRBJ1-1,TRBV5-1,.,CASSLAAGEAFF,TGCGCCAGCAGCTTGGCCGCGGGTGAAGCTTTCTTT
.,TRBJ2-5,TRBV19,TRBD2,CASSIDPREGLETQYF,TGTGCCAGTAGTATAGATCCGCGGGAGGGCCTTGAGACCCAGTACTTC
.,TRBJ2-7,TRBV2,TRBD1,CASSVWDRAYEQYF,TGTGCCAGCAGTGTCTGGGACAGAGCCTACGAGCAGTACTTC
.,TRBJ2-7,TRBV2,TRBD2,CASSLGLAGRYEQYF,TGTGCCAGCAGCCTGGGACTAGCGGGGCGCTACGAGCAGTACTTC
once,TRBJ2-3,TRBV7-9,TRBD2,CASSSGTSGRAETDTQYF,TGTGCCAGCAGCTCCGGGACTAGCGGGAGGGCCGAGACAGATACGCAGTATTTT
.,TRBJ2-3,TRBV19,.,CASSTRRSTDTQYF,TGTGCCAGTTCAACACGCAGAAGCACAGATACGCAGTATTTT
few,TRBJ1-1,TRBV6-5,.,CASSYLAGTSEAFF,TGTGCCAGCAGTTACCTCGCCGGGACATCCGAAGCTTTCTTT
.,TRBJ1-4,TRBV5-1,TRBD1,CASSYRDRANEKLFF,TGCGCCAGCAGCTACCGGGACAGGGCTAATGAAAAACTGTTTTTT
.,TRBJ2-1,TRBV2,TRBD1,CASGQGRSYNEQFF,TGTGCCAGCGGACAGGGAAGGTCCTACAATGAGCAGTTCTTC
.,TRBJ2-1,TRBV9,.,CASSVVPGDPGNEQFF,TGTGCCAGCAGCGTAGTCCCGGGGGACCCTGGGAATGAGCAGTTCTTC
.,TRBJ1-2,TRBV19,TRBD1,CASSKTGGNGYTF,TGTGCCAGTAGTAAGACAGGGGGGAATGGCTACACCTTC
.,TRBJ2-5,TRBV2,.,CASSEAAPGTQYF,TGTGCCAGCAGTGAGGCGGCCCCGGGGACCCAGTACTTC
.,TRBJ2-3,TRBV5-1,.,CASSWRLLADTQYF,TGCGCCAGCAGTTGGAGGCTTCTCGCAGATACGCAGTATTTT
once,TRBJ1-2,TRBV2,.,CASSKDGNYGYTF,TGTGCCAGCAGTAAAGATGGCAACTATGGCTACACCTTC
.,TRBJ1-2,TRBV2,.,CASTVREGVNYGYTF,TGTGCCAGCACGGTCAGGGAAGGGGTTAACTATGGCTACACCTTC
.,TRBJ1-2,TRBV7-2,.,CASSFSGTNAYGYTF,TGTGCCAGCAGCTTCTCCGGGACAAACGCCTATGGCTACACCTTC
few,TRBJ2-7,TRBV3-1/TRBV3-2,TRBD2,CASSQVTSGLRGYEQYF,TGTGCCAGCAGCCAAGTAACTAGCGGATTACGGGGCTACGAGCAGTACTTC
.,TRBJ2-5,TRBV5-1,.,CASSVQETQYF,TGCGCCAGCAGCGTTCAGGAGACCCAGTACTTC
.,TRBJ1-3,TRBV28,.,CASSNSYSGNTIYF,TGTGCCAGCTCTAACTCGTATAGTGGAAACACCATATATTTT
.,TRBJ2-7,TRBV29-1,TRBD1,CSVGQGAYEQYF,TGCAGCGTTGGACAGGGGGCCTACGAGCAGTACTTC
.,TRBJ2-7,TRBV7-2,TRBD1,CASSSPGTGISYEQYF,TGTGCCAGCAGCTCACCCGGGACAGGAATATCCTACGAGCAGTACTTC
.,TRBJ2-2,TRBV11-2,.,CASSPRDSGNTGELFF,TGTGCCAGCAGCCCCCGGGATAGCGGGAACACCGGGGAGCTGTTTTTT
few,TRBJ2-1,TRBV2,TRBD1,CASSGGRGRSETYNEQFF,TGTGCCAGCTCAGGGGGCAGGGGGCGGAGTGAAACCTACAATGAGCAGTTCTTC
.,TRBJ1-2,TRBV6-6,.,CASSYERLHYGYTF,TGTGCCAGCAGTTATGAGAGGCTTCACTATGGCTACACCTTC
.,TRBJ2-7,TRBV28,.,CASSPIMGGARYEQYF,TGTGCCAGCAGTCCAATTATGGGGGGGGCTAGGTACGAGCAGTACTTC
.,TRBJ1-1,TRBV5-1,TRBD1,CASSLGDRESEAFF,TGCGCCAGCAGCTTGGGTGACAGGGAGTCTGAAGCTTTCTTT
.,TRBJ1-4,TRBV30,.,CAWRQGGKLFF,TGTGCCTGGAGGCAGGGCGGAAAACTGTTTTTT
once,TRBJ2-1,TRBV2,TRBD1,CASNEQGANYNEQFF,TGTGCCAGCAACGAACAGGGGGCGAACTACAATGAGCAGTTCTTC
.,TRBJ2-1,TRBV11-3,.,CASSPLAAPYNEQFF,TGTGCCAGCAGTCCGTTAGCGGCTCCCTACAATGAGCAGTTCTTC
.,TRBJ2-2,TRBV9,.,CASSANAGPGAGTGELFF,TGTGCCAGCAGCGCCAACGCAGGGCCAGGGGCGGGCACCGGGGAGCTGTTTTTT
.,TRBJ1-2,TRBV27,.,CASSLQGLGGYTF,TGTGCCAGCAGTTTACAGGGTTTAGGCGGCTACACCTTC
once,TRBJ1-3,TRBV2,TRBD1,CASIRDSYISGNTIYF,TGTGCCAGCATAAGGGACAGTTATATATCTGGAAACACCATATATTTT
.,TRBJ1-2,TRBV3-1/TRBV3-2,TRBD1,CASSQERQGNRSGPTDYGYTF,TGTGCCAGCAGCCAAGAACGACAGGGAAACCGCTCGGGACCAACCGATTATGGCTACACCTTC
.,TRBJ1-1,TRBV21-1,.,CASSKGDRGNTEAFF,TGTGCCAGCAGCAAGGGAGACAGGGGTAACACTGAAGCTTTCTTT
.,TRBJ2-7,TRBV19,.,CASSNRQVPYEQYF,TGTGCCAGTAGTAACCGACAGGTCCCCTACGAGCAGTACTTC
once,TRBJ1-5,TRBV19,TRBD1,CASRRTGLVGNQPQHF,TGTGCCAGTAGACGGACAGGCCTTGTGGGCAATCAGCCCCAGCATTTT